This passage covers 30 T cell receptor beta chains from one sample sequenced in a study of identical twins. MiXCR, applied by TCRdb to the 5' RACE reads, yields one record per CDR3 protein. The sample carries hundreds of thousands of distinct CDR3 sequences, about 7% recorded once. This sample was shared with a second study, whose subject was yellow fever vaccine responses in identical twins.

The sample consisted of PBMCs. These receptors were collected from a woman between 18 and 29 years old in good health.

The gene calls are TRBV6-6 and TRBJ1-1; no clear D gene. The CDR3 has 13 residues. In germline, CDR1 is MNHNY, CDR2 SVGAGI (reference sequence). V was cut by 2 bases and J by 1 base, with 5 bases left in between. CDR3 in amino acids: CASSYVKNTEAFF. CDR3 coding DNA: TGTGCCAGCAGTTACGTGAAGAACACTGAAGCTTTCTTT.

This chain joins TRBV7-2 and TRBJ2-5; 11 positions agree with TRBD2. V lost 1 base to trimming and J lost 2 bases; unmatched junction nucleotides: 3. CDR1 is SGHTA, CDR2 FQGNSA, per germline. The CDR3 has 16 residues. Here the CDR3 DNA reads TGTGCCAGCAGCTTAGTTGCTAGCGGGGGGCAAGAGACCCAGTACTTC. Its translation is CASSLVASGGQETQYF.

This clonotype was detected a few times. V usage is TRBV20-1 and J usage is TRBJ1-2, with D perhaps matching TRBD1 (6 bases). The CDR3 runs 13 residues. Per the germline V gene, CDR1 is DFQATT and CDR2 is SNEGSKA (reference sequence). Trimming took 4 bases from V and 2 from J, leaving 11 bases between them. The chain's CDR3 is CSATPGQNYGYTF. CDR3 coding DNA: TGCAGTGCTACACCCGGACAGAACTATGGCTACACCTTC.

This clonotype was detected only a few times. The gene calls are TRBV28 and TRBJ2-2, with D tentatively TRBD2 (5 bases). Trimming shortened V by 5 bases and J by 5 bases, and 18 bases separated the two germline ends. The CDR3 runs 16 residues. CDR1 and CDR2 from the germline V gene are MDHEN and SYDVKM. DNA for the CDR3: TGTGCCAGCAGTCCTTGGGGTAGCTCGGGGACCGGGGAGCTGTTTTTT. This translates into CASSPWGSSGTGELFF.

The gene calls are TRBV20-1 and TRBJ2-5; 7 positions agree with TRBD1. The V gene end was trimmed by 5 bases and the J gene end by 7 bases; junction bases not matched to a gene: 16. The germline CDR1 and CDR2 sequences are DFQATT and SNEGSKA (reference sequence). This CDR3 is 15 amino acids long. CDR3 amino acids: CSAPSRGYSVGTQYF. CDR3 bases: TGCAGTGCTCCCTCCAGGGGGTATTCCGTCGGGACCCAGTACTTC.

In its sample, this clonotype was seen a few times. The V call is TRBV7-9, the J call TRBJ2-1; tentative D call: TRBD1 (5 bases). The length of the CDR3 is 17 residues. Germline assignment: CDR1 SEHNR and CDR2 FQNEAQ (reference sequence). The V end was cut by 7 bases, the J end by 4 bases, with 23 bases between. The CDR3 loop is CASILVGGAQTYNEQFF. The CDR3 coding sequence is TGTGCCAGCATCCTCGTGGGTGGGGCCCAAACTTACAATGAGCAGTTCTTC.

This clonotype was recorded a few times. For the CDR3, the DNA is TGCAGTGCTCACCCCGGGGTAGCGGGGGGGCGAGATGAGCAGTTCTTC. Amino acid sequence: CSAHPGVAGGRDEQFF. This rearrangement joins TRBV20-1 to TRBJ2-1; 11 nucleotides match TRBD2. The CDR3 sequence is 16 residues long. Unmatched junction bases numbered 14, after V lost 5 bases and J lost 8 bases. Germline V gene sequence: CDR1 DFQATT, CDR2 SNEGSKA (reference sequence).

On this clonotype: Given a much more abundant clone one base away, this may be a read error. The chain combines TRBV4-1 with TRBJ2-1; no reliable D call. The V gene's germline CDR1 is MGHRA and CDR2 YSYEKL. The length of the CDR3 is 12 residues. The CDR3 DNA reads TGCGCCAGCAGCCAAGAGCACAATGAGAAGTTCTTC. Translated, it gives CASSQEHNEKFF.

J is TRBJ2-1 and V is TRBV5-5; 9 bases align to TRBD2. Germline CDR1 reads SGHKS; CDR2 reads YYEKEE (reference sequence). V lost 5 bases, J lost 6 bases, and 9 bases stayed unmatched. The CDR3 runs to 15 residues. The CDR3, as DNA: TGTGCCAGCAGTCCCGGGACTAGCTTAGTCAATGAGCAGTTCTTC. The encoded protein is CASSPGTSLVNEQFF.

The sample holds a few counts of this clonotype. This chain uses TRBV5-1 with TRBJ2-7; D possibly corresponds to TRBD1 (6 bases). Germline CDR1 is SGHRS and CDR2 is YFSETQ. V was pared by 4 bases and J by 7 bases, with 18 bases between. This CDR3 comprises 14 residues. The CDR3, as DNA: TGCGCCAGCAGCGCCTCAGGGGTGGGGTTGGAGCAGTACTTC. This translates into CASSASGVGLEQYF.

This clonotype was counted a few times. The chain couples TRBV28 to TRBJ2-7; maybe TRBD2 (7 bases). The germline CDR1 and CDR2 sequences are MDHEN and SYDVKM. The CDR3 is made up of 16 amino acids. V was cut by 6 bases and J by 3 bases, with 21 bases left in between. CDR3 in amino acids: CASSGDTGRGYYEQYV. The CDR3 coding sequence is TGTGCCAGCAGCGGGGATACAGGGAGGGGATACTACGAGCAGTACGTC.

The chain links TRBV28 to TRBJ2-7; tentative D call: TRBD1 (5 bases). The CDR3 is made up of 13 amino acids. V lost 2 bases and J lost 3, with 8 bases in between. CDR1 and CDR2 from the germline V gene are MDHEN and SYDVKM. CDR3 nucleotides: TGTGCCAGCAGTTTAAAGGGGATCTACGAGCAGTACTTC. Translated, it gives CASSLKGIYEQYF.

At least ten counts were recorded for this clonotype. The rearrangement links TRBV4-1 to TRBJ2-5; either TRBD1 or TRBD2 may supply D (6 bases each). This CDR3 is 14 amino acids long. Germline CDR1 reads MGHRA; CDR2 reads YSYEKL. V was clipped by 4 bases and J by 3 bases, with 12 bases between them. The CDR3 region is CASSLRGEKETQYF. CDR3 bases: TGCGCCAGCAGCCTAAGGGGGGAAAAAGAGACCCAGTACTTC.

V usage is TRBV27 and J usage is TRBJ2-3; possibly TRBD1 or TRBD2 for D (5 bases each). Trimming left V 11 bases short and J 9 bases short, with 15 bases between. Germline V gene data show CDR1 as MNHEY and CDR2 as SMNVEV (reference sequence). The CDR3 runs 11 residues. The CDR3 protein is CASHQGPTQYF. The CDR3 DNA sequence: TGTGCCTCCCACCAGGGACCGACGCAGTATTTT.

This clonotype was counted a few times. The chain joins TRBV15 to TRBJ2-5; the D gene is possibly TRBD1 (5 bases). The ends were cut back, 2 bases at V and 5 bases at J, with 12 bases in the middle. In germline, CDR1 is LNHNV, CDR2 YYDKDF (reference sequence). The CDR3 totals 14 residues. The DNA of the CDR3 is TGTGCCACCAGCAGATACAGACAGACGGAGACCCAGTACTTC. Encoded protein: CATSRYRQTETQYF.

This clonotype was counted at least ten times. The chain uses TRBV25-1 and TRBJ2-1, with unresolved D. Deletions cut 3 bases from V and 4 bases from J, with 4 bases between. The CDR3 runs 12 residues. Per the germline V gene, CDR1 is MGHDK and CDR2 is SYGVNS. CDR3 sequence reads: CASSDRYNEQFF. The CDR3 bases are TGTGCCAGCAGTGACCGGTACAATGAGCAGTTCTTC.

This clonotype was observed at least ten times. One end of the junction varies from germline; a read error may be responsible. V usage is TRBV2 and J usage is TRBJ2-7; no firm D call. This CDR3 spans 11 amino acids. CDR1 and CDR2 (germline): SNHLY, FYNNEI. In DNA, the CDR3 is TGTGCCAGCAGTTTCAACTCGCCCCGACACTTC. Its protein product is CASSFNSPRHF. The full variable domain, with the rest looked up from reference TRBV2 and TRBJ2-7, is EPEVTQTPSHQVTQMGQEVILRCVPISNHLYFYWYRQILGQKVEFLVSFYNNEISEKSEIFDDQFSVERPDGSNFTLKIRSTKLEDSAMYFCASSFNSPRHFGPGTRLTVT.

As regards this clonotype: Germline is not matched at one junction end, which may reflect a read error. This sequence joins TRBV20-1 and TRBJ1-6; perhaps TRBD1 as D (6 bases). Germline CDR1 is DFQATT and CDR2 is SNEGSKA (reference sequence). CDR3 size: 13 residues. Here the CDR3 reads CSGRGGSNSPVHF. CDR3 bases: TGCAGTGGGAGGGGGGGTTCGAATTCACCCGTCCACTTT.

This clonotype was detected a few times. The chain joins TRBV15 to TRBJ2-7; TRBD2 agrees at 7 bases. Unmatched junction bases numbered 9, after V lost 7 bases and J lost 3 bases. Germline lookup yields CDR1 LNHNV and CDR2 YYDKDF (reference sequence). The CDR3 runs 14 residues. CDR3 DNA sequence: TGTGCCACCACCGGGGGGAACGGGAACTACGAGCAGTACGTC. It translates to CATTGGNGNYEQYV.

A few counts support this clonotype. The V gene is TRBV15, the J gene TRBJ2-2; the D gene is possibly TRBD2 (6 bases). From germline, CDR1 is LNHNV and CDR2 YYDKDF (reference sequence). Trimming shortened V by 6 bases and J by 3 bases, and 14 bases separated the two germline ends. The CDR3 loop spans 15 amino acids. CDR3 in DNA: TGTGCCACCAGAATTGTGGGACTCGACACCGGGGAGCTGTTTTTT. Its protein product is CATRIVGLDTGELFF.

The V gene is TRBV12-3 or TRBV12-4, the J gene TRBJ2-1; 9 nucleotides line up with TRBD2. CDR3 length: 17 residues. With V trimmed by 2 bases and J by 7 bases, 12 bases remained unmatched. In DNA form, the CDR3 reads TGTGCCAGCAGTTTATGGGGGGTTAGCGGGAGCCCTAATGAGCAGTTCTTC. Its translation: CASSLWGVSGSPNEQFF.

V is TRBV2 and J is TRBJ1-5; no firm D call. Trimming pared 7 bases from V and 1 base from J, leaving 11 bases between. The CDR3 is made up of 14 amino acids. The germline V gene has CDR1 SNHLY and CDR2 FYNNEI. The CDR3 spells CASNDLGSNQPQHF. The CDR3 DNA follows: TGTGCCAGCAACGACTTGGGAAGCAATCAGCCCCAGCATTTT.

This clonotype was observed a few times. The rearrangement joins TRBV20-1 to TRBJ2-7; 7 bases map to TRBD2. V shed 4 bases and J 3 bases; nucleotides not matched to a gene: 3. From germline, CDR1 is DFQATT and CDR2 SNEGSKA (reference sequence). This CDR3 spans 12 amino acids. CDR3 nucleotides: TGCAGTGCTACCCGGACTAGCTACGAGCAGTACGTC. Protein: CSATRTSYEQYV.

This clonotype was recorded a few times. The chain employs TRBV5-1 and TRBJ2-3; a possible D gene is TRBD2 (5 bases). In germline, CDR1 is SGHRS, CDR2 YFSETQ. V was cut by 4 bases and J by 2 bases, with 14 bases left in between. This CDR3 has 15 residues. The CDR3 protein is CASSPGAGTTDTQYF. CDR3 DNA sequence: TGCGCCAGCAGCCCCGGCGCGGGCACCACAGATACGCAGTATTTT. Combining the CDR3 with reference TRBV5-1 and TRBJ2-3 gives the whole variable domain KAGVTQTPRYLIKTRGQQVTLSCSPISGHRSVSWYQQTPGQGLQFLFEYFSETQRNKGNFPGRFSGRQFSNSRSEMNVSTLELGDSALYLCASSPGAGTTDTQYFGPGTRLTVL.

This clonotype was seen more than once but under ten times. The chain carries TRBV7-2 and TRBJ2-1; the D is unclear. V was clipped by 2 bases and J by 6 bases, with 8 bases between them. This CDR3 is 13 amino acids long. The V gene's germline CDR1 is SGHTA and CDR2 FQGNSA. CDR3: CASSLPSVNEQFF. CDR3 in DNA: TGTGCCAGCAGCTTACCCAGTGTCAATGAGCAGTTCTTC.

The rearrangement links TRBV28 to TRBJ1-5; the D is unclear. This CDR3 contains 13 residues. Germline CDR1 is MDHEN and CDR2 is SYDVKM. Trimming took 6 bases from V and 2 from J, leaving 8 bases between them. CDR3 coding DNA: TGTGCCAGCAGGAAGGGTGGCAATCAGCCCCAGCATTTT. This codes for CASRKGGNQPQHF.

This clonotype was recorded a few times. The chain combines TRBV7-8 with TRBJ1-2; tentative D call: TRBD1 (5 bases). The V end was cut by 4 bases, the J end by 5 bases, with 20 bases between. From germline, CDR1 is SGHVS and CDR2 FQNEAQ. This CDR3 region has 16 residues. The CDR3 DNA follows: TGTGCCAGCAGCTCCATTCCCGAGGGACCCCAGTATGGCTACACCTTC. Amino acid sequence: CASSSIPEGPQYGYTF.

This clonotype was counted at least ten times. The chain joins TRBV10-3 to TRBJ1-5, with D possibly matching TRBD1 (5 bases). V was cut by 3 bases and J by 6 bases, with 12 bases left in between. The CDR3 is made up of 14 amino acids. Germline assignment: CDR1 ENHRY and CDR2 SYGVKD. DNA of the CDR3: TGTGCCATCAGTGATCTCGGGGCGGGTCAGCCCCAGCATTTT. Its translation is CAISDLGAGQPQHF.

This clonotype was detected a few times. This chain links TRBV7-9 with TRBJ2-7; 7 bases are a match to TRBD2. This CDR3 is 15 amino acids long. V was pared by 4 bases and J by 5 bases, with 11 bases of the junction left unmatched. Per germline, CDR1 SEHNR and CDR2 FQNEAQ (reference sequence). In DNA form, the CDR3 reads TGTGCCAGCAGCTGGGGGGGGGAGCCAGGGAACGAGCAGTACTTC. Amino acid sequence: CASSWGGEPGNEQYF.

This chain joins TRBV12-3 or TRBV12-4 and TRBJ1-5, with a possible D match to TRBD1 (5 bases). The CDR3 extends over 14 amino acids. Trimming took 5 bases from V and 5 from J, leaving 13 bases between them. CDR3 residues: CASSLGGKDQPQHF. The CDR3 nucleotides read TGTGCCAGCAGTCTCGGGGGGAAGGATCAGCCCCAGCATTTT.